The sequence of this T cell receptor (beta chain) was determined in a study of OX40 agonist ivuxolimab in advanced cancers. Overall study context: Ivuxolimab, an agonist antibody against OX40 (CD134), was given to patients. Three patients, one with hepatocellular carcinoma and two with cutaneous melanoma, achieved partial responses.

Regarding this clone: Its antigen is still unknown.

Individuals having autoimmune disease history or systemic immunosuppression were not enrolled. The study, taken as a whole, reports: The study did not work out the antigen specificity of the expanded peripheral T cells.

Generated by immunoSEQ multiplex PCR, the TCRdb table keeps only in-frame clones and is missing some. The table shows some 140,000 clones, with roughly 91% occurring only once. This TCR came from an adult with an advanced solid tumor such as melanoma, head and neck, liver or kidney cancer. Sample: CD4+ or CD8+ T cells sorted from blood, taken in a trial of the OX40 agonist ivuxolimab.

This chain's CDR3 is CASSPPGTRNEQFF. The CDR3 region has the DNA TGTGCCAGCAGTCCTCCGGGGACTCGCAATGAGCAGTTCTTC. The V and J genes are TRBV11-2 and TRBJ2-1; D is perhaps TRBD2 (6 bases). The CDR3 extends over 14 amino acids. In germline, CDR1 is SGHAT, CDR2 FQNNGV. V lost 6 bases and J 6 bases, leaving 15 bases between the germline ends.